This T cell receptor beta chain was sequenced during a study of cytomegalovirus exposure and HLA in healthy donors. The germline CDR1 and CDR2 sequences are SGHVS and FQNEAQ. The CDR3 consists of 14 residues. V lost 2 bases to trimming and J lost 3 bases, with 10 bases between them. Study observations and caveats: In a later analysis, TCR beta V- and J-gene trimming was associated with a missense DCLRE1C variant. The HLA-A and HLA-B alleles of most subjects were reportedly predicted accurately from TCR beta sequences. Among CMV-associated TCR beta chains, most appeared HLA-restricted in a later analysis. Judged likely to be a sequencing artifact was a cluster of highly shared sequence variants.

Amplification used 60 Vbeta primers and 13 Jbeta primers. TCRdb's table, derived via immunoSEQ multiplex PCR, lists solely in-frame clones and lacks some. The table has 120,000 to 150,000 clones, roughly 80% seen once. For this clone: Its antigen is not known.

The sequenced material came from PBMCs. The genes are TRBV7-8 and TRBJ2-5, with unresolved D. The TCR originated in a woman in her 30s in good health and CMV-seronegative. The CDR3 nucleotides are TGTGCCAGCAGCTTAAGACTGCGCGAAGAGACCCAGTACTTC. Its protein product is CASSLRLREETQYF. Together with reference TRBV7-8 and TRBJ2-5, the CDR3 gives the full variable domain: GAGVSQSPRYKVAKRGQDVALRCDPISGHVSLFWYQQALGQGPEFLTYFQNEAQLDKSGLPSDRFFAERPEGSVSTLKIQRTQQEDSAVYLCASSLRLREETQYFGPGTRLLVL.